The 5 T cell receptor beta chains below all came from one sample that was sequenced in a study of blood T cell repertoires in COVID-19. Sequenced by immunoSEQ multiplex PCR; TCRdb stores in-frame clones only, minus some. The sample lists around 150,000 clones; around four fifths were seen once. What was sequenced was peripheral blood. The receptors shown here come from a man aged 55 to 69 who had recovered from COVID-19.

The chain uses TRBV7-3 and TRBJ2-7; TRBD1 is a possible D gene (6 bases). Germline assignment: CDR1 SGHTA and CDR2 FQGTGA. CDR3 size: 16 residues. Trimming removed 5 bases at V and 7 bases at J, with 24 bases between. CDR3 DNA: TGTGCCAGCAGCCTGGGGATTGACAGGACTCGGGATGAGCAGTACTTC. This translates into CASSLGIDRTRDEQYF.

This clone was picked up one time. This chain joins TRBV6-5 and TRBJ2-3; D is uncertain. The CDR3 consists of 14 residues. With 7 bases removed from V and 2 bases from J, the gap between germline ends came to 13 bases. Germline V gene sequence: CDR1 MNHEY, CDR2 SVGAGI. The CDR3 bases are TGTGCCAGCATAAGAGAGGCAGACACAGATACGCAGTATTTT. Its translation is CASIREADTDTQYF.

This chain connects TRBV23-1 to TRBJ1-4; tentatively, D is TRBD1 (5 bases). TRBV23-1 is reported as an ORF; its role is uncertain. V lost 0 bases, J lost 8 bases, and 7 bases lay in between. The CDR3 length is 13 residues. The CDR3 here is CASSQSGGEKLFF. The CDR3 DNA follows: TGCGCCAGCAGTCAATCGGGGGGGGAAAAACTGTTTTTT.

The chain carries TRBV6-1 and TRBJ1-2; D call uncertain. The length of the CDR3 is 13 residues. CDR1 is MNHNS and CDR2 is SASEGT in the germline V gene. Trimming pared 5 bases from V and 4 bases from J, leaving 11 bases between. In DNA form, the CDR3 reads TGTGCCAGCAGTTTCGGACTTTCCTATGGCTACACCTTC. This translates into CASSFGLSYGYTF.

The genes are TRBV7-2 and TRBJ2-5; D is unresolved. Germline CDR1 is SGHTA and CDR2 is FQGNSA. V lost 6 bases to trimming and J lost 2 bases, with 10 bases between them. CDR3 length: 13 amino acids. CDR3 region: CASRPTSQETQYF. In DNA form, the CDR3 reads TGTGCCAGCAGGCCGACAAGTCAAGAGACCCAGTACTTC. Full variable domain (missing parts from reference TRBV7-2 and TRBJ2-5): GAGVSQSPSNKVTEKGKDVELRCDPISGHTALYWYRQSLGQGLEFLIYFQGNSAPDKSGLPSDRFSAERTGGSVSTLTIQRTQQEDSAVYLCASRPTSQETQYFGPGTRLLVL.